Presented here are 20 T cell receptor delta chains from one specimen sequenced in a study of delta chains in infants with herpesvirus infections. Gamma-chain- and delta-chain-specific primers converted PBMC RNA into TCR cDNA. TCRdb reanalysed the RT-PCR reads with CATT. The sample holds 450 to 550 delta-chain clones, roughly 44% seen once. The input for sequencing was peripheral blood, taken at time point 3 of longitudinal follow-up. Receptor source: a human donor who was a Ugandan infant, either HIV-exposed or HIV-unexposed (not recorded which).

With regard to this clone: A read error is likely here: a far larger clone is one base away. Other DNA sequences within the sample encode an identical CDR3. V gene TRDV1 combines with J gene TRDJ1, with TRDD3 identical over 13 bases. The CDR3 is 21 amino acids. Germline CDR1 and CDR2: TSWWSYY and QGS. V was pared by 3 bases and J by 8 bases, with 24 bases of the junction left unmatched. CDR3 DNA: TGTGCTCTTGGGGACGTTGGCCTTCCTAACTGGGGGATACGAGGTGCTGACAAACTCATCTTT. Translated: CALGDVGLPNWGIRGADKLIF.

On this clone: Only one base separates this from a far larger clonotype, so it likely reflects a read error. This chain connects TRDV1 to TRDJ1; perhaps TRDD3 as D (5 bases). The CDR3 covers 17 residues. The germline gives CDR1 TSWWSYY, CDR2 QGS. Trimming cost V 3 bases and J 5 bases, with 22 bases left between them. The CDR3 coding sequence is TGTGCTCTTGGGGATTCTTCGTCCCAGCCCGCTGGGGATAAACTCATCTTT. Protein: CALGDSSSQPAGDKLIF.

As regards this clone: This likely stems from a read error, as it lies one base from a far larger clone. The J gene is TRDJ1, the V gene TRDV1, with D possibly being TRDD3 (5 bases). CDR3 size: 20 residues. CDR1 is TSWWSYY and CDR2 is QGS in the germline V gene. The CDR3: CALGLRPSPGPGRYTNKLIF. CDR3 DNA: TGTGCTCTTGGCCTCAGGCCATCCCCTGGGCCGGGCCGGTACACCAATAAACTCATCTTT.

To note about this clone: A far larger clone is a single base away, which makes a read error likely. The chain is built from TRDV2 and TRDJ1; 10 positions match TRDD3. The CDR3 runs to 16 residues. Germline values: CDR1 GEAIGNYY, CDR2 EKD. Losses at the gene ends were 0 bases for V and 3 bases for J; bases not matched to a gene: 6. The CDR3 DNA reads TGTGCCTGTGACACCGTGACTGGGGGATGCCCCGATAAACTCATCTTT. This sequence encodes CACDTVTGGCPDKLIF.

The table lists this clone with a count of one. The mismatch at residue 3 between this DNA's translation and the TCRdb protein of a much larger clone likely reflects a read error; the protein shown is translated from the DNA. The genes are TRDV2 and TRDJ1; 10 bases map to TRDD3. The CDR3 is 15 residues long. Germline V gene lookup returns CDR1 GEAIGNYY and CDR2 EKD. The CDR3 bases are TGTGCCCGTGACACGCTGGGGGATAGAAACGATAAACTCATCTTT. Encoded protein: CARDTLGDRNDKLIF.

Regarding this clone: One base separates it from a far larger clone, so it is likely a read error. DNA of the CDR3: TGTGCCAGTGACAATACTGGGGGTTATAGCTCCTGGGACACCCGACAGATGTTTTTC. Translating gives CASDNTGGYSSWDTRQMFF. The chain combines TRDV2 with TRDJ3; TRDD3 matches at 8 bases. Per germline, CDR1 GEAIGNYY and CDR2 EKD. CDR3 length equals 19 residues.

Turning to this clone: With only one base between it and a far larger clone, this is likely a read error. Other DNA sequences in the same sample also yield this CDR3. The gene calls are TRDV1 and TRDJ1; the match to TRDD3 covers 10 bases. The germline V gene encodes CDR1 TSWWSYY and CDR2 QGS. J gave up 0 bases and V 0 bases, and 28 bases lay outside the gene matches. This CDR3 contains 25 residues. In nucleotides, the CDR3 is TGTGCTCTTGGGGAACTAGTATCCCCCCTACTGGTACTGGGGGATTCAATATCATACACCGATAAACTCATCTTT. Its translation: CALGELVSPLLVLGDSISYTDKLIF.

This clone has only one observation. This likely stems from a read error, as it lies one base from a far larger clone. Other DNA sequences within the sample encode an identical CDR3. The rearrangement joins TRDV1 to TRDJ1; unclear D gene. Germline assignment: CDR1 TSWWSYY and CDR2 QGS. This CDR3 has 18 residues. Trimming took off 2 bases at V and 2 bases at J, with 21 bases between the two ends. In DNA form, the CDR3 reads TGTGCTCTTGGGGAATTACGTGAGGGTCCCCGTAGGACCGATAAACTCATCTTT. It is translated as CALGELREGPRRTDKLIF.

As regards this clone: A far larger clone is a single base away, which makes a read error likely. V is TRDV1 and J is TRDJ1, with D perhaps given as TRDD2 or TRDD3 (5 bases each). This CDR3 contains 25 residues. Per germline, CDR1 TSWWSYY and CDR2 QGS. The V end lost 0 bases, the J end lost 0 bases, and 38 bases lay between the germline ends. CDR3 nucleotides: TGTGCTCTTGGGGAACTAGTATCCCCCCTACTGGTACTGAGGGATTCAATATCGTACACCGATAAACTCATCTTT. It codes for CALGELVSPLLVLRDSISYTDKLIF.

As to this clone: For this DNA, TCRdb reports the protein of a much larger clone, which diverges at residue 4, most likely from a read error; the protein presented here is translated directly from the DNA. The rearrangement joins TRDV1 to TRDJ1, with 9 bases lining up with TRDD3. The CDR3 runs to 18 residues. Germline V gene lookup returns CDR1 TSWWSYY and CDR2 QGS. The CDR3, as DNA: TGTGCTCTTGAGGAAACATCCTGGGGGATCGGGAACACCGATAAACTCATCTTT. It yields the protein CALEETSWGIGNTDKLIF.

In regard to this clone: With a far larger clone one base away, a read error is the likely cause. In the same sample, other DNA sequences code for this CDR3. The chain couples TRDV1 to TRDJ1; 9 bases are shared with TRDD3. CDR3 size: 18 residues. Trimming cost V 2 bases and J 2 bases; bases outside gene matches: 12. The germline gives CDR1 TSWWSYY, CDR2 QGS. CDR3 residues: CALGETSWGIGNTDKLIF. DNA for the CDR3: TGTGCTCTTGGGGAAACATCCTGGGGGATCGGGAATACCGATAAACTCATCTTT.

Notes on this clone: This sequence is one base from a far larger clone and is likely a read error. The sample contains more than one DNA sequence encoding this CDR3. The genes are TRDV1 and TRDJ1; D gene unclear. The ends were cut back, 1 base at V and 5 bases at J, with 23 bases in the middle. This CDR3 has 18 amino acids. Germline V lookup: CDR1 TSWWSYY, CDR2 QGS. CDR3 nucleotides: TGTGCTCTTGGGGAACACGCGGAGCCGCGTGGAGGGCCAGATAAACTCATCTTT. Protein sequence: CALGEHAEPRGGPDKLIF.

A word on this clone: Translating this DNA gives a protein that differs at residue 10 from the TCRdb one, which belongs to a much larger clone; a read error is likely, and the protein shown is this translation. The chain employs TRDV2 and TRDJ1, with 10 nucleotides matching TRDD3. Germline values: CDR1 GEAIGNYY, CDR2 EKD. The CDR3 sequence is 17 residues long. V was clipped by 3 bases and J by 0 bases; unmatched bases: 9. DNA of the CDR3: TGTGCCTGTGACTGGGGGACTGGGGGATGGGACACCGATAAACTCATCTTT. Translating gives CACDWGTGGWDTDKLIF.

About this clone itself: TCRdb's protein for this DNA is that of a much larger clone and differs from the translation at residue 8, likely a read error; the protein shown is the DNA translation. This rearrangement joins TRDV2 to TRDJ3, with no clear D. Trimming pared 5 bases from V and 5 bases from J, leaving 12 bases between. CDR1 is GEAIGNYY and CDR2 is EKD in the germline V gene. The CDR3 covers 15 residues. The CDR3 is CACGEGSRDTRQMFF. The DNA of the CDR3 is TGTGCCTGTGGTGAGGGTTCCCGGGACACCCGACAGATGTTTTTC.

In the case of this clone: A read error is likely here: a far larger clone is one base away. This chain connects TRDV2 to TRDJ1; D might be TRDD3 (8 bases). This CDR3 is 21 amino acids long. Germline lookup yields CDR1 GEAIGNYY and CDR2 EKD. The CDR3 sequence is CAFDPSNLPLLGAAYTDKLIF. The CDR3 DNA follows: TGTGCCTTTGACCCCTCCAACCTTCCTCTACTGGGGGCCGCGTACACCGATAAACTCATCTTT.

This clone has just a few counts. Since a far larger clone is one base different, this is likely a read error. The V and J genes are TRDV2 and TRDJ3; possible D gene TRDD3, 6 bases. CDR3 length: 18 residues. Germline V gene data show CDR1 as GEAIGNYY and CDR2 as EKD. The CDR3 reads CACDAWGSSSWGTRQMFF. The DNA of the CDR3 is TGTGCCTGTGACGCCTGGGGCAGTAGCTCCTGGGGCACCCGACAGATGTTTTTC.

Remarks on this clone: TCRdb's protein for this DNA is that of a much larger clone and differs from the translation at residue 11, likely a read error; the protein shown is the DNA translation. The rearrangement uses TRDV1 and TRDJ1, with D unclear. Germline V gene data show CDR1 as TSWWSYY and CDR2 as QGS. This CDR3 is built from 18 residues. Trimming removed 1 base at V and 5 bases at J, with 23 bases between. In DNA, the CDR3 is TGTGCTCTTGGGGAACACGCGGAGCCGCGTGTAGGACCAGATAAACTCATCTTT. Encoded protein: CALGEHAEPRVGPDKLIF.

Details on this clone: The TCRdb protein, from a much larger clone, departs from this DNA's translation at residue 6, likely by read error; the protein shown derives from the DNA. The gene calls are TRDV3 and TRDJ1; 10 bases fit TRDD3. The CDR3 has 17 amino acids. After removal of 5 bases from V and 4 bases from J, the junction contained 19 bases not matched to a gene. CDR1 and CDR2 (germline): TVYSNPD, GDNSRS (reference sequence). Here the CDR3 DNA reads TGTGCCACCCCTTCCCGCCCACTGGGGGATTTCGGCGATAAACTCATCTTT. Translated, it gives CATPSRPLGDFGDKLIF.

Comment on this clone: This likely came from a read error, as a far larger clone is one base away. The rearrangement links TRDV2 to TRDJ1, with 9 bases identical to TRDD3. CDR1 is GEAIGNYY and CDR2 is EKD in the germline V gene. The CDR3 has 16 amino acids. Trimming cost V 4 bases and J 0 bases; bases outside gene matches: 8. The CDR3 region is CACDPNWGTNTDKLIF. DNA of the CDR3: TGTGCCTGTGATCCTAACTGGGGGACTAACACCGATAAACTCATCTTT.

The chain employs TRDV2 and TRDJ1; 8 nucleotides line up with TRDD3. CDR3 size: 18 residues. The germline V gene has CDR1 GEAIGNYY and CDR2 EKD. V shed 0 bases, J shed 0 bases, and the junction held 11 bases outside the gene matches. The CDR3 here is CACDTVGTGGRDTDKLIF. For the CDR3, the DNA is TGTGCCTGTGACACCGTGGGGACTGGGGGTCGGGACACCGATAAACTCATCTTT.